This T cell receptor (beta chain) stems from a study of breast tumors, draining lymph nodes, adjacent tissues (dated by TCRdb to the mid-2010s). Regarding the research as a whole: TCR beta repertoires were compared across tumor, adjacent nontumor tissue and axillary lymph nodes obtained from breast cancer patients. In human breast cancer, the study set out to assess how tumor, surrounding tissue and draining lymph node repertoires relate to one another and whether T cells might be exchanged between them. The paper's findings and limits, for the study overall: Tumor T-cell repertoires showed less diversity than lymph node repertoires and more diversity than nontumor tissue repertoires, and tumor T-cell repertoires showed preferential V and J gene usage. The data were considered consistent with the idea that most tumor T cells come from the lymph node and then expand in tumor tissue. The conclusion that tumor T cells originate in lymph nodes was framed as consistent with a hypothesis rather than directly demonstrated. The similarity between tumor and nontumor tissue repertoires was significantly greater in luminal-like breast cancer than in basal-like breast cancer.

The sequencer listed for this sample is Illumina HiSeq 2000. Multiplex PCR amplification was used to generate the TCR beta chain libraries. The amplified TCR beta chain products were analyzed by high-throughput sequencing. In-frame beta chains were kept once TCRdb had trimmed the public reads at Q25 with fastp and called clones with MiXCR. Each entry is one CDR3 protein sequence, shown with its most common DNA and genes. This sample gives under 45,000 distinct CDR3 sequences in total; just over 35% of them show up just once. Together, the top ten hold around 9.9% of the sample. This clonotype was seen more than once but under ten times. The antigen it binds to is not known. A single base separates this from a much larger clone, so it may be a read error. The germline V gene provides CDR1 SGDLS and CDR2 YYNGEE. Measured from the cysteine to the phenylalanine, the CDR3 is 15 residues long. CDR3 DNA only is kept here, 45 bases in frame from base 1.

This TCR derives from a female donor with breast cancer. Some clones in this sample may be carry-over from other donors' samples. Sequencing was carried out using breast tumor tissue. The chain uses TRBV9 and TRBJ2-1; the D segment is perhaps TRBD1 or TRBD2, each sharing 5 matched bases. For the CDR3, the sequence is CASSQGVALYNERFF. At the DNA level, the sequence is TGTGCCAGCAGCCAAGGGGTAGCGCTTTACAATGAGCGGTTCTTC.